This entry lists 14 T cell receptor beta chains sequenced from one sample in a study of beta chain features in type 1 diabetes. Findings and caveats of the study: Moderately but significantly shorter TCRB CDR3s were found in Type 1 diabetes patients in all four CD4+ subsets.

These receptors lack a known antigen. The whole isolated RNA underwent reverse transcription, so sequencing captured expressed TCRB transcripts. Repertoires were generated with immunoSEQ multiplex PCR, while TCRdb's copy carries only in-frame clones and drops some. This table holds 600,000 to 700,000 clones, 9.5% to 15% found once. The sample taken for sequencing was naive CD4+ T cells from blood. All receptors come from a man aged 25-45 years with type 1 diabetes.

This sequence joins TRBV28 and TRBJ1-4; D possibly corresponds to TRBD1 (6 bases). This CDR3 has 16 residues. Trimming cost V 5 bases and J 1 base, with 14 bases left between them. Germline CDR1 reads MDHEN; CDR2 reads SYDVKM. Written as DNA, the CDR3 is TGTGCCAGCAGTCCCTCGACAGGTCTAACTAATGAAAAACTGTTTTTT. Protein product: CASSPSTGLTNEKLFF. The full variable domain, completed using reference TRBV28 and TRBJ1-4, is DVKVTQSSRYLVKRTGEKVFLECVQDMDHENMFWYRQDPGLGLRLIYFSYDVKMKEKGDIPEGYSVSREKKERFSLILESASTNQTSMYLCASSPSTGLTNEKLFFGSGTQLSVL.

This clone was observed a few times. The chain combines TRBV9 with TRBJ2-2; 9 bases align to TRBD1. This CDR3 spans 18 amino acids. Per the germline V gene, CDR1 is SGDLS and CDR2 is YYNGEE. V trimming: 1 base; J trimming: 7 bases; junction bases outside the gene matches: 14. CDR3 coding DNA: TGTGCCAGCAGCGTATTGATATCTGGGACAGGGAGGAACGGGGAGCTGTTTTTT. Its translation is CASSVLISGTGRNGELFF.

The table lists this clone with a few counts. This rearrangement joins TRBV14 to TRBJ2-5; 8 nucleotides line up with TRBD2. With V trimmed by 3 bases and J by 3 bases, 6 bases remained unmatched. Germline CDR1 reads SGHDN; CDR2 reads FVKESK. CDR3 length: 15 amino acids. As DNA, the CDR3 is TGTGCCAGCAGCCAGCCCGGGACTAGAGAAGAGACCCAGTACTTC. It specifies CASSQPGTREETQYF.

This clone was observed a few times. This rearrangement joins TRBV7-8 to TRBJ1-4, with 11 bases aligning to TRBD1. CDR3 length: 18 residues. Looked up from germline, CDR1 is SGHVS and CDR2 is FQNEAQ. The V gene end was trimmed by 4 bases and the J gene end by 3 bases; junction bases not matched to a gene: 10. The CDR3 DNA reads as TGTGCCAGCAGCTGGCGGACAGGGGGCATGTCAGCTAATGAAAAACTGTTTTTT. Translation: CASSWRTGGMSANEKLFF.

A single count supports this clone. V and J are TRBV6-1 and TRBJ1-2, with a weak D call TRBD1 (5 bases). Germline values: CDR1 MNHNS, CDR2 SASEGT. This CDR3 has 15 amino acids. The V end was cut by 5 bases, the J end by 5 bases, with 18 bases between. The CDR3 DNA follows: TGTGCCAGCAGTCACCCCGACACAGGCTCGTATGGCTACACCTTC. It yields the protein CASSHPDTGSYGYTF.

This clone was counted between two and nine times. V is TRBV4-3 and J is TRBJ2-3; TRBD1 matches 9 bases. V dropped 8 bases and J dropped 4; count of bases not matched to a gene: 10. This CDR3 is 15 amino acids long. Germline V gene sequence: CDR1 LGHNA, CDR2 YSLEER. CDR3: CASRQGTGNPDTQYF. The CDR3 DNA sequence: TGCGCCAGCCGTCAAGGGACAGGGAACCCAGATACGCAGTATTTT.

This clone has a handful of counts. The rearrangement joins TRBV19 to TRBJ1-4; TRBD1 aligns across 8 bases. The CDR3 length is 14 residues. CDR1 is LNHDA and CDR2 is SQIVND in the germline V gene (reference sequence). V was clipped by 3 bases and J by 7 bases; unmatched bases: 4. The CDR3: CASSMDRVREKLFF. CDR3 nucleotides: TGTGCCAGTAGTATGGACAGGGTTCGTGAAAAACTGTTTTTT.

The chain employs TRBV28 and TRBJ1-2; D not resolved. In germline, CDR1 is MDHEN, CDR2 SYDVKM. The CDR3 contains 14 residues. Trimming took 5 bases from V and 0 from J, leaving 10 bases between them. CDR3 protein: CASSPGGANYGYTF. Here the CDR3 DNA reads TGTGCCAGCAGTCCTGGTGGAGCTAACTATGGCTACACCTTC.

CDR3 coding DNA: TGTGCCAGCAGCTCGTTCCGGGACCTCAATCAGCCCCAGCATTTT. Translating gives CASSSFRDLNQPQHF. V gene TRBV7-8 combines with J gene TRBJ1-5; maybe TRBD1 (5 bases). Germline V gene lookup returns CDR1 SGHVS and CDR2 FQNEAQ. The CDR3 runs 15 residues. The ends were cut back, 4 bases at V and 3 bases at J, with 13 bases in the middle.

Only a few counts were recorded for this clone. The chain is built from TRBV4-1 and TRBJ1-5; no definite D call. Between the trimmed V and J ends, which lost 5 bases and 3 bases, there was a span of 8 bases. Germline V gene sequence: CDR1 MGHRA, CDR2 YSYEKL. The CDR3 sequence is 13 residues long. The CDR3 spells CASSESVNQPQHF. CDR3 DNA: TGCGCCAGCAGCGAATCGGTCAATCAGCCCCAGCATTTT.

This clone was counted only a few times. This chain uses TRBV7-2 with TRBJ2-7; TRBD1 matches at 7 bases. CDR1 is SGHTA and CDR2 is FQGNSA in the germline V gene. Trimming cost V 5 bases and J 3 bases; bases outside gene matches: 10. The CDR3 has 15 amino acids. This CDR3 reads CASSPRGAGGYEQYF. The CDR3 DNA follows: TGTGCCAGCAGCCCCCGTGGGGCAGGGGGCTACGAGCAGTACTTC.

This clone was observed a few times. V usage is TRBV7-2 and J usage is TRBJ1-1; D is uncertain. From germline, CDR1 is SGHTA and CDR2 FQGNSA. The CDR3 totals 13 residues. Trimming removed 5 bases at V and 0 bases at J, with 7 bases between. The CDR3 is CASSTTVNTEAFF. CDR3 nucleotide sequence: TGTGCCAGCAGCACAACAGTGAACACTGAAGCTTTCTTT.

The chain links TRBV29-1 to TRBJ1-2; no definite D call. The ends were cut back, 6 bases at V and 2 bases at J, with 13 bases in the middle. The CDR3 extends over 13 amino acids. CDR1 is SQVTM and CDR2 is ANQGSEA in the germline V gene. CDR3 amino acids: CSVDLQRNYGYTF. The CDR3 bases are TGCAGCGTCGACCTCCAGAGAAACTATGGCTACACCTTC.

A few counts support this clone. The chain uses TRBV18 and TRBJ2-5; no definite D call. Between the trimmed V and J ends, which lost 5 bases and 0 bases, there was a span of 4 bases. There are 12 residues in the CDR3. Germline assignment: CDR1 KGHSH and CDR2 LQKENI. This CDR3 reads CASSEDQETQYF. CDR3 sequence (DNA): TGTGCCAGCTCAGAGGACCAAGAGACCCAGTACTTC.